A selection of T cell receptor beta chains follows, all from one sample in a study of control samples from healthy donors and cancer patients. Generated by immunoSEQ multiplex PCR, the TCRdb table keeps only in-frame clones and is missing some. The sample comprises some 150,000 clones, more than 80% of which are singletons, and 5.5% to 7.5% rests with the top ten. The sample taken for sequencing was blood. These receptors came from a young man in good health. Each CDR3 is given with its conserved first and last residue. Each record gives: V gene, clone size, CDR3 protein. For some rows the clone size is stated as once, few or many, or as a class when expanded; others skip it.

v_call: TRBV3-1/TRBV3-2
clone_size: NA
cdr3_aa: CASSQDQGLALDTQYF

v_call: TRBV13
clone_size: NA
cdr3_aa: CASSQGNTIYF

v_call: TRBV24-1
clone_size: NA
cdr3_aa: CATSALWSGQETQYF

v_call: TRBV3-1/TRBV3-2
clone_size: NA
cdr3_aa: CASSQVESNTEAFF

v_call: TRBV7-3
clone_size: NA
cdr3_aa: CASSSGTSGGYKETQYF

v_call: TRBV7-9
clone_size: NA
cdr3_aa: CASAIVPGQPYEQYF

v_call: TRBV6-1
clone_size: NA
cdr3_aa: CASSEALLAGGLGPYEQYF

v_call: TRBV6-6
clone_size: NA
cdr3_aa: CASSYSKLYEQYF

v_call: TRBV14
clone_size: NA
cdr3_aa: CASSLLGETYEQYF

v_call: TRBV7-9
clone_size: NA
cdr3_aa: CASSQGESIEQYF

v_call: TRBV3-1/TRBV3-2
clone_size: NA
cdr3_aa: CASSQEIHETQYF

v_call: TRBV5-1
clone_size: NA
cdr3_aa: CASSPDPMNTEAFF

v_call: TRBV15
clone_size: NA
cdr3_aa: CATSRLGPSYEQYF

v_call: TRBV7-3
clone_size: NA
cdr3_aa: CASSSGTGQNLKSPLHF

v_call: TRBV18
clone_size: NA
cdr3_aa: CASSPGIGSEETQYF

v_call: TRBV7-2
clone_size: few
cdr3_aa: CASSKITGGTGELFF

v_call: TRBV6-5
clone_size: NA
cdr3_aa: CAISTHGQPQHF

v_call: TRBV5-1
clone_size: NA
cdr3_aa: CASSLGEAYEQYF

v_call: TRBV2
clone_size: NA
cdr3_aa: CASSVGRQGHEQYF

v_call: TRBV19
clone_size: NA
cdr3_aa: CASTQRGYEKLFF

v_call: TRBV19
clone_size: once
cdr3_aa: CASSIGTSNEQFF

v_call: TRBV5-4
clone_size: NA
cdr3_aa: CASSPGTLNTEAFF